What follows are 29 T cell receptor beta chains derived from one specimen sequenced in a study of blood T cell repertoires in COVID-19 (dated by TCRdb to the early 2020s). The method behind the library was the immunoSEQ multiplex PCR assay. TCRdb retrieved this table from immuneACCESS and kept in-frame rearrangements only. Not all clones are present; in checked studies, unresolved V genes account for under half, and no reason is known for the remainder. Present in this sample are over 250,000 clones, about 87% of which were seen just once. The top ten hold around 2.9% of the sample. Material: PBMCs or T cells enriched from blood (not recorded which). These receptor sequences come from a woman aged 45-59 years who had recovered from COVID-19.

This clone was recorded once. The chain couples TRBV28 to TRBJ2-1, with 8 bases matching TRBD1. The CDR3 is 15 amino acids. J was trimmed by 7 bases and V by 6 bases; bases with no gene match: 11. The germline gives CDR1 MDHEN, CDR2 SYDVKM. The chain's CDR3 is CASRRAGGERNEQFF. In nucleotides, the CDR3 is TGTGCCAGCAGGCGGGCAGGGGGCGAACGAAATGAGCAGTTCTTC.

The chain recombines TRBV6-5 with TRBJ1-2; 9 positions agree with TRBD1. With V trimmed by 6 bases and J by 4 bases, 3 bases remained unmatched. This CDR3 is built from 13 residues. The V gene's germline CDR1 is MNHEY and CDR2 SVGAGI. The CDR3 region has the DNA TGTGCCAGCAGGAAGACAGGGGGCTATGGCTACACCTTC. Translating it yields CASRKTGGYGYTF.

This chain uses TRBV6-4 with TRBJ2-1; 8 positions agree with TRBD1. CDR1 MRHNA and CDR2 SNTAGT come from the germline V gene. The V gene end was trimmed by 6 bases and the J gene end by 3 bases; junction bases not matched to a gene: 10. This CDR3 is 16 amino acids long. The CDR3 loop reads CASSPKDRVGYNEQFF. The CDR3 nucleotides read TGTGCCAGCAGCCCCAAGGACAGGGTGGGCTACAATGAGCAGTTCTTC.

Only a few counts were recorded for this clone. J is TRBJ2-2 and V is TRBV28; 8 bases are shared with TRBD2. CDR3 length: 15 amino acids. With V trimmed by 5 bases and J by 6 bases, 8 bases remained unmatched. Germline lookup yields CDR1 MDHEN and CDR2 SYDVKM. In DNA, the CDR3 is TGTGCCAGCAGTCTGGGACTAGTGGTGGCCGGGGAGCTGTTTTTT. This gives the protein CASSLGLVVAGELFF.

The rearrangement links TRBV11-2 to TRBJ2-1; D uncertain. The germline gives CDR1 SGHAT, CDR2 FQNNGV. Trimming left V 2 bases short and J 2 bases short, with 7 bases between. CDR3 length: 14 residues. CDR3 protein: CASSLLSAYNEQFF. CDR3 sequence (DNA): TGTGCCAGCAGCTTATTGAGTGCCTACAATGAGCAGTTCTTC.

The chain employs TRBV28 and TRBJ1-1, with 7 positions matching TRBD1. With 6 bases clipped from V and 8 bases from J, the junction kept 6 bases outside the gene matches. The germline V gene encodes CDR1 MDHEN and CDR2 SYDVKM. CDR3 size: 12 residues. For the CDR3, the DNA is TGTGCCAGCAGCCTTAGGGGACAGGAAGCTTTCTTT. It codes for CASSLRGQEAFF.

DNA of the CDR3: TGCGCCAGCAGCCAAGAGGAGGGACAGGGGTCGTCTGAAGCTTTCTTT. It translates to CASSQEEGQGSSEAFF. This chain joins TRBV4-3 and TRBJ1-1; 10 positions match TRBD1. The CDR3 length is 16 residues. Germline V gives CDR1 LGHNA, CDR2 YSLEER. V shed 0 bases, J shed 6 bases, and the junction held 7 bases outside the gene matches.

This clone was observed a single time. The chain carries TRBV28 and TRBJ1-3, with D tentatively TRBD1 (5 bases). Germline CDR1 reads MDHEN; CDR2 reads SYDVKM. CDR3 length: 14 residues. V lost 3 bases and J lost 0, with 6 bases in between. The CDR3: CASSLTDSGNTIYF. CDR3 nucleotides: TGTGCCAGCAGTTTGACAGACTCTGGAAACACCATATATTTT.

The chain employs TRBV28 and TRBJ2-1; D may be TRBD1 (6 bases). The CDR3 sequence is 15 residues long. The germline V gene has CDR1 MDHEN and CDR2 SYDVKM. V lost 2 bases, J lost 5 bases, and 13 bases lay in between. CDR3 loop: CASSLGGAFHNEQFF. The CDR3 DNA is TGTGCCAGCAGTTTAGGGGGCGCATTCCACAATGAGCAGTTCTTC.

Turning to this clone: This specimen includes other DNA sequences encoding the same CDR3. CDR3: CASSLVQSNYGYTF. The DNA for the CDR3 is TGCGCCAGCAGCTTGGTACAGTCGAACTATGGCTACACCTTC. The rearrangement uses TRBV5-1 and TRBJ1-2; D ambiguous. Trimming pared 0 bases from V and 2 bases from J, leaving 8 bases between. Germline assignment: CDR1 SGHRS and CDR2 YFSETQ. The CDR3 contains 14 residues.

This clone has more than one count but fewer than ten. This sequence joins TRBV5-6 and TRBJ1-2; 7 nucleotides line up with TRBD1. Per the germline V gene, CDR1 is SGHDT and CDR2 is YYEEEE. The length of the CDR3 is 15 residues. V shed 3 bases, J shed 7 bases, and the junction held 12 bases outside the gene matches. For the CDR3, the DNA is TGTGCCAGCAGCTCCATAGAGGGGGCGCTTCTTGGCTACACCTTC. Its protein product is CASSSIEGALLGYTF.

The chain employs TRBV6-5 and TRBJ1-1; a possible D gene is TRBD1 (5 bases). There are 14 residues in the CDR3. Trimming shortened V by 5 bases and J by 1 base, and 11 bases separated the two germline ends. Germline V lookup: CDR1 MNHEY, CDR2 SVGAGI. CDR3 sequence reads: CASSPTQGNTEAFF. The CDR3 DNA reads TGTGCCAGCAGTCCCACTCAGGGGAACACTGAAGCTTTCTTT.

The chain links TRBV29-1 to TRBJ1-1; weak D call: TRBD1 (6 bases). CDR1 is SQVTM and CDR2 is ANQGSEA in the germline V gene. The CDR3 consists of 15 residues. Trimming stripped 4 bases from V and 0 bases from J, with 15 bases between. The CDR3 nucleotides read TGCAGCGTTGTTGGGCGGGGGCGCGTGAACACTGAAGCTTTCTTT. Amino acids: CSVVGRGRVNTEAFF.

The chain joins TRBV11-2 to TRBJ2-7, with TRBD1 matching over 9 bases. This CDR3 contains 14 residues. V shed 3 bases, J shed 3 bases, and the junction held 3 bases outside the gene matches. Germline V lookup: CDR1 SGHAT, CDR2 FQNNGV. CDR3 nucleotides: TGTGCCAGCAGCTTCGCGACAGGGGGCTACGAGCAGTACTTC. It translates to CASSFATGGYEQYF. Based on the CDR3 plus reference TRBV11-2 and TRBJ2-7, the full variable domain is EAGVAQSPRYKIIEKRQSVAFWCNPISGHATLYWYQQILGQGPKLLIQFQNNGVVDDSQLPKDRFSAERLKGVDSTLKIQPAKLEDSAVYLCASSFATGGYEQYFGPGTRLTVT.

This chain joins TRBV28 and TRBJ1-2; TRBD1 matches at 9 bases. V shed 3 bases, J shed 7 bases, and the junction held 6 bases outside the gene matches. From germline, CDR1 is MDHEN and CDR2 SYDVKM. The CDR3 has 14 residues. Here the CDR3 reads CASSLGDRVVGYTF. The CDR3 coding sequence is TGTGCCAGCAGTTTGGGGGACAGGGTAGTTGGCTACACCTTC.

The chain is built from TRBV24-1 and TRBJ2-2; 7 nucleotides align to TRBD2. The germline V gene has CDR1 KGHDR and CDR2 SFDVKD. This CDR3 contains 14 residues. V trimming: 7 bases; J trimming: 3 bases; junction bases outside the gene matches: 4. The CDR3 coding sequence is TGTGCCACCAGCCGAGCGGGATACACCGGGGAGCTGTTTTTT. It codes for CATSRAGYTGELFF.

The CDR3 region has the DNA TGTGCCAGCTCACCAGGGGGACAGAAATATGGAAACACCATATATTTT. Its protein is CASSPGGQKYGNTIYF. The V call is TRBV18, the J call TRBJ1-3, with TRBD1 identical over 7 bases. J lost 3 bases, V lost 2 bases, and 7 bases had no gene match. Looked up from germline, CDR1 is KGHSH and CDR2 is LQKENI. This CDR3 is 16 amino acids long. Drawing the rest from reference TRBV18 and TRBJ1-3, the complete variable domain is NAGVMQNPRHLVRRRGQEARLRCSPMKGHSHVYWYRQLPEEGLKFMVYLQKENIIDESGMPKERFSAEFPKEGPSILRIQQVVRGDSAAYFCASSPGGQKYGNTIYFGEGSWLTVV.

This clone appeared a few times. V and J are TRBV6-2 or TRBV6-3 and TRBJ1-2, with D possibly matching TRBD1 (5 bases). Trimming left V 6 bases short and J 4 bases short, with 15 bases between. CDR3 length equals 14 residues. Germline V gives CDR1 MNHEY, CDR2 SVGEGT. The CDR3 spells CASRYMGLIYGYTF. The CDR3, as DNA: TGTGCCAGCAGATACATGGGACTGATCTATGGCTACACCTTC.

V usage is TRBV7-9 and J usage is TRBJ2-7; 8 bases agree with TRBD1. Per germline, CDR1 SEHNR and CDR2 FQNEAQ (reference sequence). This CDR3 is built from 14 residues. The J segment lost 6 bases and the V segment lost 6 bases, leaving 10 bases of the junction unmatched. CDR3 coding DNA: TGTGCCAGCAGTAAAGGACAGGGAGTTGGCGAGCAGTACTTC. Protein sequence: CASSKGQGVGEQYF.

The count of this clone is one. In DNA, the CDR3 is TGCGCCAGCAGCCAGTACAGGTGGACAGTTGGAGCCAAAAACATTCAGTACTTC. Residues: CASSQYRWTVGAKNIQYF. The genes are TRBV4-3 and TRBJ2-4; D is perhaps TRBD1 (6 bases). V gave up 3 bases and J gave up 0 bases, with 18 bases separating them. Germline CDR1 LGHNA, CDR2 YSLEER. This CDR3 is 18 amino acids long.

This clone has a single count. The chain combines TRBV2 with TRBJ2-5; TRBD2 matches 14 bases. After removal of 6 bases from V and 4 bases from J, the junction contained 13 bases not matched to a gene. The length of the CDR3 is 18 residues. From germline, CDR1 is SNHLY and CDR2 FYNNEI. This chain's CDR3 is CASRELTSGRASVETQYF. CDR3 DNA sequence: TGTGCCAGCAGGGAACTGACTAGCGGGAGGGCCTCAGTAGAGACCCAGTACTTC.

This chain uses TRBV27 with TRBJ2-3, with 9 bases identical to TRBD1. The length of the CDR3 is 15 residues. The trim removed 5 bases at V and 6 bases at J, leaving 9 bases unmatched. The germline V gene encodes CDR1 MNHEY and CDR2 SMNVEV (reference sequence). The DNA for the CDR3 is TGTGCCAGCAGTAACTTAACAGGGGGCTTGGATACGCAGTATTTT. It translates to CASSNLTGGLDTQYF.

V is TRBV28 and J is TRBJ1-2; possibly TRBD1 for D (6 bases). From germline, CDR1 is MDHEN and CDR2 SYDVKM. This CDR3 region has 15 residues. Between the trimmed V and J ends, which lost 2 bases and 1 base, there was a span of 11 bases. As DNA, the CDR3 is TGTGCCAGCAGTTTACAGGGGAATTTTAACTATGGCTACACCTTC. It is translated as CASSLQGNFNYGYTF.

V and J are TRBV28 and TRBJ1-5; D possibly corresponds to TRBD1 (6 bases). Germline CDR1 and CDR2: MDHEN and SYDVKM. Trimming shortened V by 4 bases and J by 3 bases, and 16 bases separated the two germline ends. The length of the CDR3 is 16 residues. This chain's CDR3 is CASSSLTTGVNQPQHF. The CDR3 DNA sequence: TGTGCCAGCAGTTCCCTTACGACAGGTGTCAATCAGCCCCAGCATTTT.

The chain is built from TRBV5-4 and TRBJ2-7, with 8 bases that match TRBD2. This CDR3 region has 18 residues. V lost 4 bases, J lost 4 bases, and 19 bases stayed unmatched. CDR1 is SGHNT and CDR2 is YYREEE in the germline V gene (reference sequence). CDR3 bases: TGTGCCAGCAGCCGTCAGGGTGCGGGAGGCCACCAAGGGTACGAGCAGTACTTC. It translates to CASSRQGAGGHQGYEQYF.

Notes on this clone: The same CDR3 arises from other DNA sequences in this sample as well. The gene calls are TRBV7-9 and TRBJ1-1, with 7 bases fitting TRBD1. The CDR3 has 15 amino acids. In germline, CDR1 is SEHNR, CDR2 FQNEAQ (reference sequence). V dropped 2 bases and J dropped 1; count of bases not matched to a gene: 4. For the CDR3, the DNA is TGTGCCAGCAGCTTAAGACAGGGCCCGAACACTGAAGCTTTCTTT. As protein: CASSLRQGPNTEAFF.

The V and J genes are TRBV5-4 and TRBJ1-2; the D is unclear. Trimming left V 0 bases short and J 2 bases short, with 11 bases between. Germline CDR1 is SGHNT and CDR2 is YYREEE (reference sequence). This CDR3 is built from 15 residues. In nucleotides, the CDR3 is TGTGCCAGCAGCTTGGGAAACCGGGAGAACTATGGCTACACCTTC. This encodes CASSLGNRENYGYTF.

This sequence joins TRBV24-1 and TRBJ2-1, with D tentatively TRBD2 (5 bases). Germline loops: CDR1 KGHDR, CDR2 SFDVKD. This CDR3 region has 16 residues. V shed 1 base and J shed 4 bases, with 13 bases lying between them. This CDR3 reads CATSDFERAGYNEQFF. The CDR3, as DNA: TGTGCCACCAGTGATTTTGAGAGGGCCGGGTACAATGAGCAGTTCTTC.

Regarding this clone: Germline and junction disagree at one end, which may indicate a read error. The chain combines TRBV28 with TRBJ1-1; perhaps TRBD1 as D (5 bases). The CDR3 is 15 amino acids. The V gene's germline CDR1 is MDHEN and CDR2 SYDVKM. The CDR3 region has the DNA TGTGCCAGCAGTTCCCCCCGGGGGATTGTACCTGATGCTTTCTTT. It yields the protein CASSSPRGIVPDAFF. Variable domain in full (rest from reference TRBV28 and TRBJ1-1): DVKVTQSSRYLVKRTGEKVFLECVQDMDHENMFWYRQDPGLGLRLIYFSYDVKMKEKGDIPEGYSVSREKKERFSLILESASTNQTSMYLCASSSPRGIVPDAFFGQGTRLTVV.